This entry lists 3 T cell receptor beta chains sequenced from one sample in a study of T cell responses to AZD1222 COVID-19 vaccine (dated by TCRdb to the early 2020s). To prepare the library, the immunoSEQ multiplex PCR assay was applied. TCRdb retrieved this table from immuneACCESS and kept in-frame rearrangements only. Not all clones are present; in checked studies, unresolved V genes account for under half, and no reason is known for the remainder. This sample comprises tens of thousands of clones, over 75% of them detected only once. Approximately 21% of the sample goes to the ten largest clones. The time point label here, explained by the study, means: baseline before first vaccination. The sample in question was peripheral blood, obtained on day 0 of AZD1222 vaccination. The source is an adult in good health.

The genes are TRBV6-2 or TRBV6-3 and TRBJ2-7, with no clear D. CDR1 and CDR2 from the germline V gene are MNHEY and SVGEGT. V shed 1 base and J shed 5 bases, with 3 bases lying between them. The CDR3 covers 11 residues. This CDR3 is CASSYWDEQYF. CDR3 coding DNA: TGTGCCAGCAGTTACTGGGACGAGCAGTACTTC.

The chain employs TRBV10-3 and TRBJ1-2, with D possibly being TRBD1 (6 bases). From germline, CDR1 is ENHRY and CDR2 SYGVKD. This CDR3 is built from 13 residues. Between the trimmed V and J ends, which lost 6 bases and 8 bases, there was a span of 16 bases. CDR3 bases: TGTGCCATCAGGGGAACAGGGACGGGAGGCTACACCTTC. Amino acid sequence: CAIRGTGTGGYTF.

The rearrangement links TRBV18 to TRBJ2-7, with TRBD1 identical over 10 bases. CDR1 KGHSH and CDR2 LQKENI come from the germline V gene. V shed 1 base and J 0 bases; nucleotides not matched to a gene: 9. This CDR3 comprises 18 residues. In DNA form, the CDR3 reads TGTGCCAGCTCACCACTTGGAACCGGGACAGGGGCCTCCTACGAGCAGTACTTC. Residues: CASSPLGTGTGASYEQYF.